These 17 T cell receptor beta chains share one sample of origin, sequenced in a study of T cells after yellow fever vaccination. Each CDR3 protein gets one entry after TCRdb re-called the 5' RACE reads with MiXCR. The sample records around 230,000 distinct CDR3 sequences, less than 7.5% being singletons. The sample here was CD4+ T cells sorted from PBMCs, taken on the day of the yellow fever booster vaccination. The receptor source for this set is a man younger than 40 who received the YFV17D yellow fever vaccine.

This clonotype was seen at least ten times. The DNA for the CDR3 is TGTGCCAGCAGTTTCGGCGGGGGCGCAGTAGGCGAGCAGTACTTC. This translates into CASSFGGGAVGEQYF. This chain links TRBV28 with TRBJ2-7, with TRBD2 as a possible D gene (7 bases). Germline CDR1 is MDHEN and CDR2 is SYDVKM. Trimming removed 3 bases at V and 6 bases at J, with 18 bases between. The CDR3 has 15 amino acids.

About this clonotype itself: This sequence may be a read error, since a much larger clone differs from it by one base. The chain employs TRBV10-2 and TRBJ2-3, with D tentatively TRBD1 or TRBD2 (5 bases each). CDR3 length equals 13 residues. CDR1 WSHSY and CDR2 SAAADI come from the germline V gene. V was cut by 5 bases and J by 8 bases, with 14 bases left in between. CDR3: CASSFGHGVTQYF. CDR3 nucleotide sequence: TGCGCCAGCAGTTTCGGACACGGGGTTACGCAGTATTTT.

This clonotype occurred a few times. CDR3 sequence (DNA): TGTGCCAGCAGCCATACCGGAAAGGGGGAGACCCAGTACTTC. Its translation is CASSHTGKGETQYF. The rearrangement uses TRBV6-5 and TRBJ2-5; perhaps TRBD1 as D (5 bases). Trimming removed 6 bases from V and 5 bases from J, with 16 bases in between. From germline, CDR1 is MNHEY and CDR2 SVGAGI. This CDR3 spans 14 amino acids.

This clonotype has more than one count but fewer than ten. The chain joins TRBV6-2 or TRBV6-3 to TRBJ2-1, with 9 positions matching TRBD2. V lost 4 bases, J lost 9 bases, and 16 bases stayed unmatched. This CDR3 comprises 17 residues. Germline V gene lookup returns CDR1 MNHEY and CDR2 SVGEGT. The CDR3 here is CASSSLSGLAGLGEQFF. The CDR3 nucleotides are TGTGCCAGCAGTTCTCTTTCAGGGCTAGCGGGATTAGGTGAGCAGTTCTTC.

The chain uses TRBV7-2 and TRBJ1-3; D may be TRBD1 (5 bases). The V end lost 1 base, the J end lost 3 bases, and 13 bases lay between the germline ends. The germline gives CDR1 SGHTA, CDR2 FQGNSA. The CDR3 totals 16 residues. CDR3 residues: CASSLGRGRGGNTIYF. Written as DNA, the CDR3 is TGTGCCAGCAGCTTAGGAAGGGGTCGGGGTGGAAACACCATATATTTT.

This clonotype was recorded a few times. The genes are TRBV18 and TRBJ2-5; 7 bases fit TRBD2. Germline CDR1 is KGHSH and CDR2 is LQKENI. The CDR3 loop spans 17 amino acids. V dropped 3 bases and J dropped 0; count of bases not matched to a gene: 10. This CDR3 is CASSPPTGRGYQETQYF. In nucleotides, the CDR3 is TGTGCCAGCTCACCCCCGACGGGGCGGGGGTACCAAGAGACCCAGTACTTC. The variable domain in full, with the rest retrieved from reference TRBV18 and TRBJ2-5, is NAGVMQNPRHLVRRRGQEARLRCSPMKGHSHVYWYRQLPEEGLKFMVYLQKENIIDESGMPKERFSAEFPKEGPSILRIQQVVRGDSAAYFCASSPPTGRGYQETQYFGPGTRLLVL.

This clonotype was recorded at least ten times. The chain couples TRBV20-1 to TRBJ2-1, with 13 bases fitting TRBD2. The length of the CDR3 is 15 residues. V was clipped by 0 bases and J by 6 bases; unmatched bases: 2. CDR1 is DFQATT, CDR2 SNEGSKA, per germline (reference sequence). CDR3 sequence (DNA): TGCAGTGCTAGAGATGGACTAGCGGGAGTCAATGAGCAGTTCTTC. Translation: CSARDGLAGVNEQFF.

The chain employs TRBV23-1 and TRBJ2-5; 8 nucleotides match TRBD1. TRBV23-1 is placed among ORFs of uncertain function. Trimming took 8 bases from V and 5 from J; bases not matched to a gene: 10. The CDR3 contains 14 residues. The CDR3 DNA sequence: TGCGCCAGCGGAATTTCAGGACAGGGCGAGACCCAGTACTTC. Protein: CASGISGQGETQYF.

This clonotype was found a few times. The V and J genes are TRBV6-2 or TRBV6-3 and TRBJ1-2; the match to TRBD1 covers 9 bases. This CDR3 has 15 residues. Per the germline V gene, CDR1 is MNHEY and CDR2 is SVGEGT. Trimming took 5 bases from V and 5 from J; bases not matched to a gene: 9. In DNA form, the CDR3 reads TGTGCCAGCAGTCCCCCGGGACAGGGAGTTTATGGCTACACCTTC. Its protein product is CASSPPGQGVYGYTF.

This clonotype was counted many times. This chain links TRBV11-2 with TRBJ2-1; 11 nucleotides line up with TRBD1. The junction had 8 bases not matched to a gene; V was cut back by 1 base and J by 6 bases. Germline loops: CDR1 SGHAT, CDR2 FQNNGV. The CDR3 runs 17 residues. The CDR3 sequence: CASSLVFRGTGGNEQFF. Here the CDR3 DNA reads TGTGCCAGCAGCTTAGTATTTAGGGGGACAGGGGGCAATGAGCAGTTCTTC. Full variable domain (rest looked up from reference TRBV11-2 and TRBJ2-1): EAGVAQSPRYKIIEKRQSVAFWCNPISGHATLYWYQQILGQGPKLLIQFQNNGVVDDSQLPKDRFSAERLKGVDSTLKIQPAKLEDSAVYLCASSLVFRGTGGNEQFFGPGTRLTVL.

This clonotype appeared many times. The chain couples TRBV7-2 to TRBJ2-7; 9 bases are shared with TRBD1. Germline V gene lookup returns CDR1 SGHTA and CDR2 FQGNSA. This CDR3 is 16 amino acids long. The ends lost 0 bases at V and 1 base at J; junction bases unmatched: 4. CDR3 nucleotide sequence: TGTGCCAGCAGCTTAGCACCGGGACAGGGTTCCTACGAGCAGTACTTC. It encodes CASSLAPGQGSYEQYF.

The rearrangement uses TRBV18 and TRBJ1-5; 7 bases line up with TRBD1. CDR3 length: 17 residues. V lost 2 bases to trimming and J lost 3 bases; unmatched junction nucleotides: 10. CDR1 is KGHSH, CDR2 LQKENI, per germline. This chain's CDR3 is CASSPSNDRALNQPQHF. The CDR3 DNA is TGTGCCAGCTCACCATCTAACGACAGGGCTCTCAATCAGCCCCAGCATTTT.

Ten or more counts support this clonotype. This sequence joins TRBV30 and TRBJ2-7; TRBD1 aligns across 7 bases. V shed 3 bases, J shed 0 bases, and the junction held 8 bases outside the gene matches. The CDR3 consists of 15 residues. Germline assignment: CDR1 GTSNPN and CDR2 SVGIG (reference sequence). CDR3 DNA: TGTGCCTGGAGCCCCCTCGGGGACAGCTCCTACGAGCAGTACTTC. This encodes CAWSPLGDSSYEQYF. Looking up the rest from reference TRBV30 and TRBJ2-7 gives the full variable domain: SQTIHQWPATLVQPVGSPLSLECTVEGTSNPNLYWYRQAAGRGLQLLFYSVGIGQISSEVPQNLSASRPQDRQFILSSKKLLLSDSGFYLCAWSPLGDSSYEQYFGPGTRLTVT.

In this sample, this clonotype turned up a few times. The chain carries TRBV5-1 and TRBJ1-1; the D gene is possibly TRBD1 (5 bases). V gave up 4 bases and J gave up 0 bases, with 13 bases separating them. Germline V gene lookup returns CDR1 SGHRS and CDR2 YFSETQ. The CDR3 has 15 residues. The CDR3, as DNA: TGCGCCAGCAGCGAGCTCGGGGGTCTGAACACTGAAGCTTTCTTT. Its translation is CASSELGGLNTEAFF.

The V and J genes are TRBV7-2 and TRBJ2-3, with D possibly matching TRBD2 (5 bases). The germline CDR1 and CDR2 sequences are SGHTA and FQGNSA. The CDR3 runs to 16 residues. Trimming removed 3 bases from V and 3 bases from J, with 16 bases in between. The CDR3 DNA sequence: TGTGCCAGCAGCTTGGATAGTGGGAGTGGGACAGATACGCAGTATTTT. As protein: CASSLDSGSGTDTQYF.

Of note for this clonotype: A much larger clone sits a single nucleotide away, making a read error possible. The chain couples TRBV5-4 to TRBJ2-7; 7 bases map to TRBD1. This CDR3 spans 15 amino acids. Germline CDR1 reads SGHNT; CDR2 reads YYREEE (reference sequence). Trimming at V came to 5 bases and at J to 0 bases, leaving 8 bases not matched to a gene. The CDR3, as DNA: TGTGCCAGCAGTCGACGACAGGGAAGCTCCTACGAGCAGTACTTC. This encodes CASSRRQGSSYEQYF. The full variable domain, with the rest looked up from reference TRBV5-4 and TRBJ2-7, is ETGVTQSPTHLIKTRGQQVTLRCSSQSGHNTVSWYQQALGQGPQFIFQYYREEENGRGNFPPRFSGLQFPNYSSELNVNALELDDSALYLCASSRRQGSSYEQYFGPGTRLTVT.

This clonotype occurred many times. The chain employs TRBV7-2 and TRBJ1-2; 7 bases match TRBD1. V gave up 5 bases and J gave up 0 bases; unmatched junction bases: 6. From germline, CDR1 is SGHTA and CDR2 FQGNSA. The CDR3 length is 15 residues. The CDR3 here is CASSPTGPPNYGYTF. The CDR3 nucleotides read TGTGCCAGCAGCCCGACAGGGCCGCCTAACTATGGCTACACCTTC.